The T cell receptor beta chain under discussion was sequenced for a study of T cell changes during pregnancy in multiple sclerosis. The V end lost 6 bases, the J end lost 0 bases, and 9 bases lay between the germline ends. Germline V lookup: CDR1 MNHNS, CDR2 SASEGT. The CDR3 contains 15 residues. The data were produced by immunoSEQ multiplex PCR, yet TCRdb's version contains in-frame clones alone and is incomplete. The sample has tens of thousands of clones, roughly 89% seen once; the top ten hold over 7.5%. The genes are TRBV6-1 and TRBJ2-6; the D gene is possibly TRBD1 (5 bases). The TCR was taken from a female donor with multiple sclerosis, enrolled in a pregnancy study. Material: CD8+ T cells from peripheral blood mononuclear cells, obtained before pregnancy. CDR3 in amino acids: CASSLDSSGANVLTF. CDR3 nucleotides: TGTGCCAGCAGCCTCGACAGCTCTGGGGCCAACGTCCTGACTTTC.